Reported below is one T cell receptor (beta chain). It lacks a known antigen. No base qualities exist here, and no much larger clone lies one base off it. The sample is drawn from a study of OX40 agonist ivuxolimab in advanced cancers. Broadly, across the study: Ivuxolimab, which targeted the costimulatory receptor OX40 (CD134), was an agonistic, fully human IgG2 monoclonal antibody. Intravenous ivuxolimab was administered to patients every 2 weeks at six dose levels: 0.01, 0.1, 0.3, 1.5, 3 and 10 mg/kg. Among the roughly 52 dose-escalation patients, 19 had hepatocellular carcinoma, about 15 melanoma, 9 renal cell carcinoma and 9 head and neck cancer. In the dose-escalation cohort, around 80% of patients were male, and the mean age was 60 years with a range of roughly 23 to 79. Patients were allowed to have had prior anti-PD-1, anti-PD-L1 or anti-CTLA-4 therapy, and approximately 40% of the dose-escalation patients had previously received checkpoint inhibitors. Partial responses were achieved by three dose-escalation patients, of whom one had hepatocellular carcinoma and two had cutaneous melanoma. The purpose of peripheral TCRbeta sequencing was to test whether ivuxolimab changed TCR sequence diversity and led to clonal T-cell expansion. The paper reports the monotherapy dose-escalation portion (N ≈ 50 patients) of the phase I ivuxolimab trial. Broader findings and caveats from the paper: The antigen specificity of the peripheral T cells that underwent clonal expansion was not determined. Low levels of normalized T-cell clonal expansion were also seen in some patients who did not respond. After ivuxolimab, CD8+ T cells had more expanded clones than CD4+ T cells on average. At doses of 0.1 to 3.0 mg/kg, clonal expansion of both CD4+ and CD8+ T cells in blood was seen between baseline and week 6. In the 0.1-3.0 mg/kg groups, partial responders were among the patients with the lowest normalized peripheral clonal expansion, particularly in CD8+ T cells.

Germline trimming: 5 bases from V, 10 bases from J; junction bases outside gene matches: 10. The CDR3 runs 14 residues from the cysteine to the phenylalanine. Just CDR3 DNA is preserved here, 42 bases in frame from base 1. From a lookup of the germline V gene, CDR1 and CDR2 are SGHTA and FQGNSA. For sequencing of the TCRbeta CDR3 region, genomic DNA was extracted from the sorted cells. The immunoSEQ Assay was used for sequencing of TCRbeta CDR3 regions. Imported from immuneACCESS, the table was reduced by TCRdb to in-frame sequences with V and J called. These copies leave out some clones; in studies compared against another copy, an unresolved V gene accounts for under half, and the cause of the remainder is not known. The sample yields more than 85,000 clones; 91% were counted once. Around 0.3% of the sample goes to the ten largest clones. The trial excluded patients who had a history of autoimmune disease or who were on systemic immunosuppression. Peripheral blood for TCR sequencing was collected from all dose cohorts at baseline, on cycle 4 day 1, and on cycle 7 day 1. Samples were obtained from an open-label, multicenter, first-in-human phase I dose-escalation trial of ivuxolimab. Adults with locally advanced or metastatic melanoma, renal cell carcinoma, hepatocellular carcinoma or head and neck squamous cell carcinoma were enrolled in the trial. CD4+ and CD8+ T cells were sorted separately from peripheral blood before TCR sequencing.

This chain joins TRBV7-2 to TRBJ2-3, and 9 junction bases match TRBD2. The source of this sequence is an adult with an advanced solid tumor such as melanoma, head and neck, liver or kidney cancer. Sequencing used CD4+ or CD8+ T cells sorted from blood, obtained in a trial of the OX40 agonist ivuxolimab. CDR3 sequence: CASSISGSHSAQYF. The DNA is TGTGCCAGCAGCATTAGCGGGAGTCACAGTGCGCAGTATTTT.